This T cell receptor (beta chain) was documented in a study of cytomegalovirus exposure and HLA in healthy donors. Study-wide background: Out of 170 million or so T cells, an earlier analysis found more than 95 million unique TCR beta sequences in total. The Caucasian-associated ancestry cluster contained about four fifths of the 398 genotyped donors.

In germline, CDR1 is MNHEY, CDR2 SVGAGI. The CDR3 has 14 amino acids. V gave up 5 bases and J gave up 4 bases; unmatched junction bases: 3. Findings of the study overall: Under in vitro conditions, three CMV-associated chains were confirmed as specific for CMV antigens. TCR beta V- and J-gene trimming was later associated with a missense DCLRE1C variant.

As regards this clone: The antigen is unknown.

Primers: 60 Vbeta forward and 13 Jbeta reverse. TCRdb's copy holds only in-frame clones and misses some; the assay was immunoSEQ multiplex PCR. Of fewer than 150,000 clones in the sample, around 80% were seen once. Sequencing was performed on PBMCs. This sequence originates from a man between 35 and 55 years old in good health and CMV-seropositive. The chain links TRBV6-5 to TRBJ1-5; 9 bases agree with TRBD1. DNA for the CDR3: TGTGCCAGCAGTCGGGACAGGGTGAATCAGCCCCAGCATTTT. Its translation: CASSRDRVNQPQHF.